The rows below give T cell receptor beta chains drawn from one sample of a study of cytomegalovirus exposure and HLA in healthy donors. The assay was immunoSEQ multiplex PCR, and TCRdb's table has in-frame clones only and misses some. Altogether 110,000 or so clones are present, roughly 70% being singletons, with the ten largest covering roughly 8%. What was sequenced was PBMCs. These receptors all stem from a young man in good health and CMV-seropositive. Each CDR3 is given with its conserved first and last residue. D genes are given only for firm matches. Rows may omit the clone size; those that give it use once, few, many or a size class.

clone_size,j_call,v_call,d_call,cdr3_aa,cdr3_nt
NA,TRBJ1-4,TRBV29-1,NA,CSVRRGDGEKLFF,TGCAGCGTCAGACGCGGGGACGGGGAAAAACTGTTTTTT
NA,TRBJ2-5,TRBV6-6,TRBD1,CASRDGQGAFETQYF,TGTGCCAGCAGGGACGGACAGGGGGCGTTTGAGACCCAGTACTTC
NA,TRBJ2-7,TRBV7-2,TRBD1,CASSSWTGGNYEQYF,TGTGCCAGCAGCTCGTGGACAGGGGGGAACTACGAGCAGTACTTC
NA,TRBJ1-6,TRBV10-1,TRBD1,CASQTGWNSPLHF,TGCGCCAGCCAGACAGGGTGGAATTCACCCCTCCACTTT
few,TRBJ2-1,TRBV7-9,NA,CASSILDSLYNEQFF,TGTGCCAGCAGCATATTGGACAGCCTGTACAATGAGCAGTTCTTC
once,TRBJ2-1,TRBV30,NA,CACKRPFRVGEQFF,TGTGCCTGCAAACGCCCCTTCCGGGTTGGTGAGCAGTTCTTC
few,TRBJ2-7,TRBV6-5,TRBD1,CASSSVDRRQYF,TGTGCCAGCAGTTCCGTGGACAGGCGGCAGTACTTC
NA,TRBJ1-2,TRBV7-6,NA,CASSLKQNYGYTF,TGTGCCAGCAGCTTAAAACAGAACTATGGCTACACCTTC
NA,TRBJ2-2,TRBV6-5,TRBD1,CASRRQGGIGELFF,TGTGCCAGCAGGAGACAGGGGGGTATCGGGGAGCTGTTTTTT
NA,TRBJ1-4,TRBV7-9,NA,CASSLGFSGNEKLFF,TGTGCCAGCAGCCTGGGATTCTCGGGGAATGAAAAACTGTTTTTT
few,TRBJ2-1,TRBV18,NA,CASSPLRGGRAQSNEQFF,TGTGCCAGCTCACCACTTAGAGGGGGTCGGGCCCAAAGCAATGAGCAGTTCTTC
NA,TRBJ2-3,TRBV5-1,TRBD1,CATRDSLWGTDTQYF,TGCGCCACACGGGACAGTTTGTGGGGCACAGATACGCAGTATTTT
NA,TRBJ2-2,TRBV2,TRBD1,CASSQQGGLAGELFF,TGTGCCAGCAGCCAACAGGGGGGCCTGGCCGGGGAGCTGTTTTTT
NA,TRBJ1-5,TRBV28,NA,CASSPLISTVSQPQHF,TGTGCCAGCAGTCCCTTAATTTCGACAGTGAGCCAGCCCCAGCATTTT
NA,TRBJ2-6,TRBV19,TRBD1,CASNPRGTGVSGANVLTF,TGTGCCAGTAACCCGAGGGGGACAGGGGTATCTGGGGCCAACGTCCTGACTTTC
few,TRBJ1-4,TRBV4-1,NA,CASSQGNRANEKLFF,TGCGCCAGCAGCCAAGGCAACAGGGCGAATGAAAAACTGTTTTTT
NA,TRBJ1-1,TRBV6-1,NA,CASSAPDRMTEAFF,TGTGCCAGCAGTGCCCCTGACAGGATGACTGAAGCTTTCTTT
NA,TRBJ2-4,TRBV30,TRBD2,CAWGGLAGIKNIQYF,TGTGCCTGGGGCGGACTAGCGGGGATCAAAAACATTCAGTACTTC
NA,TRBJ1-6,TRBV13,TRBD1,CASRLTGVGSPLHF,TGTGCCAGCAGACTTACAGGGGTGGGATCACCCCTCCACTTT
NA,TRBJ1-1,TRBV13,NA,CASSPPGPKGGAFF,TGTGCCAGCAGCCCACCTGGTCCGAAAGGCGGAGCTTTCTTT
few,TRBJ2-7,TRBV7-2,NA,CASSSTPDRTYEQYF,TGTGCCAGCAGTTCCACACCCGACAGGACCTACGAGCAGTACTTC
NA,TRBJ1-2,TRBV19,TRBD1,CASLTGTGDGNYGYTF,TGTGCCAGCCTGACAGGGACCGGGGACGGAAACTATGGCTACACCTTC
few,TRBJ1-1,TRBV21-1,NA,CASSRTGKGTEAFF,TGTGCCAGCAGCAGGACAGGGAAGGGCACTGAAGCTTTCTTT
NA,TRBJ2-6,TRBV9,TRBD1,CASSDQQGAGANVLTF,TGTGCCAGCAGCGACCAACAGGGGGCTGGGGCCAACGTCCTGACTTTC
NA,TRBJ1-2,TRBV28,NA,CASSQQGLYGYTF,TGTGCCAGCAGCCAACAGGGATTGTATGGCTACACCTTC
once,TRBJ1-4,TRBV7-9,TRBD1,CASSRDSFNEKLFF,TGTGCCAGCAGCAGGGACAGCTTTAATGAAAAACTGTTTTTT
NA,TRBJ2-2,TRBV27,TRBD2,CASSPRRVAGGANGELFF,TGTGCCAGCAGTCCCCGGAGAGTAGCGGGGGGGGCCAACGGGGAGCTGTTTTTT